The source of this T cell receptor (beta chain) is a study of blood T cell repertoires in COVID-19. Overall study context: Acute and convalescent COVID-19 samples came from the United States, Italy and Spain.

Deletions cut 6 bases from V and 0 bases from J, with 17 bases between. From germline, CDR1 is SQVTM and CDR2 ANQGSEA. The length of the CDR3 is 15 residues. The Seattle patients joined while their infection was active and were tracked longitudinally afterward. Per the original data handling: Researchers report that nucleated cell counts were estimated from reference gene primer amplification. TCRdb's copy holds only in-frame clones and misses some; the assay was immunoSEQ multiplex PCR. V and J calls and clone size are as listed in that table; D and trimming were resolved from the DNA. The table records 300,000 to 400,000 clones, roughly 89% of them present only once.

The clonotype originates from a man aged 30 to 39 with COVID-19, enrolled during active disease. The rearrangement uses TRBV29-1 and TRBJ1-2, with D possibly matching TRBD1 (5 bases). Specimen: peripheral blood. The CDR3 coding sequence is TGCAGCGTCCTGCCCACAGGTGCAGCTAACTATGGCTACACCTTC. Protein: CSVLPTGAANYGYTF.